This TCR beta chain was identified in a study of response to subunit inactivated influenza vaccine. There are many counts of this clonotype. V was shortened by 5 bases and J by 3 bases, with 12 bases between the two germline ends. The germline gives CDR1 SQVTM, CDR2 ANQGSEA. The CDR3 extends over 13 amino acids. In TCRdb, the RT-PCR reads were re-called with MiXCR into one record per CDR3 protein. The data hold just under 550,000 distinct CDR3 sequences, with approximately 24% observed a single time. These data also featured in a second study, about T cells expressing NK-cell markers. That paper adds: Generation of TCR beta cDNA was performed by 5'RACE template switching incorporating UMIs. With an anti-gamma-delta TCR antibody, sorting in several experiments was kept to alpha-beta TCR T cells. The dominant NKG2C+ clonotypes represented roughly 1.0-7.5% of CD8+ T cells in over 5 donors. In several donors, these clonotypes also led the CD3+CD56-NKG2C+ fraction.

Sequences were derived from CD4+ T cells sorted from PBMCs, sampled roughly 12 days after vaccination. The sequence came from a man aged 45-65 years who received an inactivated influenza vaccine. V is TRBV29-1 and J is TRBJ2-3; D is uncertain. Written as DNA, the CDR3 is TGCAGCGTTTCGGTGGGGATGACAGATACGCAGTATTTT. This codes for CSVSVGMTDTQYF.